This entry concerns a single T cell receptor (beta chain). These data come from a study of blood T cell repertoires in COVID-19. In the original workflow: How many nucleated cells were present was estimated from reference gene primer amplification. Profiled with immunoSEQ multiplex PCR; TCRdb holds only in-frame clones, not every one. The V and J calls and clone size are taken from that table; D and trimming were inferred from the DNA. The sample includes about 290,000 clones, around four fifths seen only once; the top ten take 4.1%. V trimming: 3 bases; J trimming: 13 bases; junction bases outside the gene matches: 11. Germline CDR1 SNHLY, CDR2 FYNNEI. The CDR3 contains 13 residues.

This receptor was taken from a woman aged 45-59 years with active or convalescent COVID-19. The V gene is TRBV2, the J gene TRBJ1-2, with TRBD1 matching over 7 bases. Sequencing input: peripheral blood. The CDR3 nucleotides read TGTGCCAGCAGTGATCAGGACAGGCGGGCCCCCACCTTC. Translated, it gives CASSDQDRRAPTF.